A selection of T cell receptor beta chains follows, all from one sample in a study of vaccination and CD4 T cells after COVID-19. Their antigens remain unidentified. TCRdb re-called the PCR reads with MiXCR, one entry per CDR3 protein. The table includes some 21,000 distinct CDR3 sequences, approximately 50% detected once. Sequencing input: CD4+ T cells from blood, cultured in vitro. These receptor sequences come from a human donor who had recovered from COVID-19. The CDR3 runs from the conserved cysteine through the conserved F or W. D genes are given only for firm matches. The listing skips clone size in some rows; elsewhere it reads once, few, many or a size class.

j_call clone_size v_call d_call cdr3_nt cdr3_aa
TRBJ1-1 few TRBV19 TRBD1 TGTGCCAGTATAGACAGGGAAGGTGGGAACACTGAAGCTTTCTTT CASIDREGGNTEAFF
TRBJ2-3 NA TRBV7-6 NA TGTGCCAGCAGCTCAACAAGCACAGATACGCAGTATTTT CASSSTSTDTQYF
TRBJ1-5 NA TRBV4-1 NA TGCGCCAGCAGCCAACAAGGCGATCAGCCCCAGCATTTT CASSQQGDQPQHF
TRBJ2-1 NA TRBV7-6 NA TGTGCCAGCAGCCTGAGGATTTCTAGTGAGCAGTTCTTC CASSLRISSEQFF
TRBJ2-2 medium-sized TRBV5-1 NA TGCGCCAGCAGTCCCACCGAGCCCACCGGGGAGCTGTTTTTT CASSPTEPTGELFF
TRBJ1-2 few TRBV20-1 NA TGCAGTGCTTACGCTACCCGACAGAGCCGCTATGGCTACACCTTC CSAYATRQSRYGYTF
TRBJ1-5 few TRBV20-1 NA TGCAGTGCTAGCCCGCAGAGTGAGCAGCCCCAGCATTTT CSASPQSEQPQHF
TRBJ2-2 NA TRBV20-1 NA TGCAGTGCTAGAGATCGTTGGAGAGGGGAGCTGTTTTTT CSARDRWRGELFF
TRBJ1-1 NA TRBV6-5 NA TGTGCCAGCAGTTACTCGGAGCAGGGGAACACTGAAGCTTTCTTT CASSYSEQGNTEAFF
TRBJ2-7 NA TRBV6-5 NA TGTGCCAGCAGTTCGTTCCGGGGCCCCTACGAGCAGTACTTC CASSSFRGPYEQYF
TRBJ2-3 NA TRBV27 TRBD2 TGTGCCAGCAGTTTAAGCGGGAGAAAGGGAACGCAGTATTTT CASSLSGRKGTQYF
TRBJ2-7 few TRBV20-1 NA TGCAGTGCTAGACAAGCCGGGAACTCCTACGAGCAGTACTTC CSARQAGNSYEQYF
TRBJ1-2 NA TRBV19 TRBD1 TGTGCCAGTACCCCACAGTTAGGGACAGGGCATGGCTACACCTTC CASTPQLGTGHGYTF
TRBJ2-1 few TRBV7-8 NA TGTGCCAGCAGCTTAAGTGGGAGCCGTCACAATGAGCAGTTCTTC CASSLSGSRHNEQFF
TRBJ2-1 NA TRBV7-9 NA TGTGCCAGCAGCTTACGATCCGGAAGGTTAAGATCCTACAATGAGCAGTTCTTC CASSLRSGRLRSYNEQFF
TRBJ2-1 few TRBV7-2 TRBD2 TGTGCCAGCAGCTCCCGGACTAGAACGAATGAGCAGTTCTTC CASSSRTRTNEQFF
TRBJ1-1 once TRBV19 NA TGTGCCAGTAGTATGGAGGGTATGAACACTGAAGCTTTCTTT CASSMEGMNTEAFF
TRBJ1-1 NA TRBV19 NA TGTGCCAGTAGTATAGTAGGAGTGAACACTGAAGCTTTCTTT CASSIVGVNTEAFF
TRBJ2-7 NA TRBV28 TRBD2 TGTGCCAGCAGTACGACTAGCGGGATCAGGAGGTACGAGCAGTACTTC CASSTTSGIRRYEQYF
TRBJ2-1 NA TRBV5-1 NA TGCGCCAGCAGCTTGGAATATGCTGAGCAGTTCTTC CASSLEYAEQFF
TRBJ1-1 NA TRBV4-1 TRBD1 TGCGCCAGCAGCCGTGGCAGGGGGCTACCCGACACTGAAGCTTTCTTT CASSRGRGLPDTEAFF
TRBJ2-1 NA TRBV6-1 TRBD2 TGTGCCAGCAGTGAACTCCTTAGCGGGAGGGCCCAATGGAGGAATGAGCAGTTCTTC CASSELLSGRAQWRNEQFF
TRBJ1-2 few TRBV6-4 NA TGTGCCAGCAGTGAACAGGGCGGAGGCTATGGCTACACCTTC CASSEQGGGYGYTF
TRBJ1-2 once TRBV4-3 TRBD1 TGCGCCAGCAGCCAAGAGGACAGGTCCGATGGCTACACCTTC CASSQEDRSDGYTF
TRBJ2-3 NA TRBV2 TRBD1 TGTGCCAGCAGTTGGACAGGGGGCGCAGATACGCAGTATTTT CASSWTGGADTQYF
TRBJ1-1 NA TRBV12-3/TRBV12-4 TRBD1 TGTGCCAGCAGTTTTGTAGTGGGGGACAGGGTGAACACTGAAGCTTTCTTT CASSFVVGDRVNTEAFF
TRBJ2-2 NA TRBV6-5 TRBD2 TGTGCCAGCAGTTACCGTCCAGCGGGAGGGCACGGGGAGCTGTTTTTT CASSYRPAGGHGELFF
TRBJ2-2 NA TRBV2 NA TGTGCCAGCAGAGAGCAGGGGCGGGTTTCCACCGGGGAGCTGTTTTTT CASREQGRVSTGELFF
TRBJ2-5 NA TRBV2 TRBD1 TGTGCCAGCAGCGCGGACAGGGTTGAGACCCAGTACTTC CASSADRVETQYF
TRBJ2-7 NA TRBV7-6 TRBD2 TGTGCCAGCAGCTTAGCTAGCGGGGACACCTACGAGCAGTACTTC CASSLASGDTYEQYF
TRBJ2-7 NA TRBV10-2 NA TGCGCCAGCAGTGAACGGGCCGAGAGGGGACCCTACGAGCAGTACTTC CASSERAERGPYEQYF
TRBJ2-3 NA TRBV5-4 TRBD1 TGTGCCAGCAGCAAAGGACAGGAACGAGGCACAGATACGCAGTATTTT CASSKGQERGTDTQYF
TRBJ2-5 once TRBV28 NA TGTGCCAGCAGCCCACCTTTCTCAGGGAGAGAGACCCAGTACTTC CASSPPFSGRETQYF
TRBJ2-4 NA TRBV19 TRBD1 TGTGCCAGTAGTATAGTCTCCGGGACAGGGGGGAACATTCAGTACTTC CASSIVSGTGGNIQYF
TRBJ2-4 once TRBV6-5 NA TGTGCCAGCAGTTACTCGATACTGGGACTAGCCAAAAACATTCAGTACTTC CASSYSILGLAKNIQYF
TRBJ2-5 NA TRBV7-2 TRBD1 TGTGCCAGCAGCGGCCAGGGACAGGGGCAAGAGACCCAGTACTTC CASSGQGQGQETQYF
TRBJ2-3 few TRBV2 TRBD1 TGTGCCAGCAGTTTCGGGACAGGGCACGGAGATACGCAGTATTTT CASSFGTGHGDTQYF
TRBJ1-2 few TRBV19 NA TGTGCCAGTAGTATCCGGGACGGCTATGGCTACACCTTC CASSIRDGYGYTF
TRBJ1-5 few TRBV7-8 NA TGTGCCAGCAGCTTAGGGAGGATTAGCAATCAGCCCCAGCATTTT CASSLGRISNQPQHF
TRBJ1-1 NA TRBV9 NA TGTGCCAGCAGCGTAGTCTCCAGGAACACTGAAGCTTTCTTT CASSVVSRNTEAFF
TRBJ1-1 NA TRBV18 NA TGTGCCAGCCCACCACCCCCGGGCACTGAAGCTTTCTTT CASPPPPGTEAFF
TRBJ2-5 NA TRBV14 NA TGTGCCAGCAGCCAAGGGACCCAAGAGACCCAGTACTTC CASSQGTQETQYF
TRBJ1-4 medium-sized TRBV28 NA TGTGCCAGCAGTTGGGCGTCCCTTGAAGAAAAACTGTTTTTT CASSWASLEEKLFF
TRBJ1-1 NA TRBV4-1 TRBD1 TGCGCCAGCAGCCCCCTAAACAGGGGATTCACTGAAGCTTTCTTT CASSPLNRGFTEAFF
TRBJ1-2 NA TRBV19 NA TGTGCCAGTAGTATGGGCAGGACTAACTATGGCTACACCTTC CASSMGRTNYGYTF